This T cell receptor (beta chain) is from a study of blood T cell repertoires in COVID-19. With V trimmed by 6 bases and J by 4 bases, 3 bases remained unmatched. The CDR3 is 13 residues long. CDR1 and CDR2 (germline): SNHLY, FYNNEI. Original handling: Scientists estimated how many nucleated cells there were by amplifying reference gene primers. The protocol was immunoSEQ multiplex PCR, while the TCRdb copy is restricted to in-frame clones and leaves out a portion. That table furnishes V, J and clone size, whereas the DNA furnished D and trimming. The sample lists a few hundred thousand clones, about 85% seen once, with approximately 6% in the top ten. The study drew participants aged about 18 to 89 years from approximately 23 US areas. Clinical history reported by participants formed the basis on which cohorts were assigned.

The TCR sequence derives from a woman aged 25 to 39 who had recovered from COVID-19. The sequenced material came from PBMCs or T cells enriched from blood (not recorded which). V gene TRBV2 combines with J gene TRBJ1-5, with 7 bases identical to TRBD1. The CDR3 loop is CASRSRGNQPQHF. CDR3 sequence (DNA): TGTGCCAGCAGATCCAGGGGGAATCAGCCCCAGCATTTT.